This T cell receptor beta chain was profiled in a study of shared clonotypes between healthy human individuals. Overall study results and limits: Large sequencing depth failed to make sorted-subset sequencing complete, rarefaction showed. Generally, estimated richness proved larger in naive subsets than it did in memory subsets. Some naive CD4 clonotypes, roughly 4.5%, turned up in common across several donors.

An even split of each subset's genomic DNA across several immunoSEQ plates was performed. Generated by immunoSEQ multiplex PCR, the TCRdb table keeps only in-frame clones and is missing some. The sample yields under 2,500,000 clones, around 95% seen once. The CDR3 extends over 15 amino acids. Germline trimming cut 0 bases from V and 6 bases from J; bases unmatched to any gene: 8. Germline CDR1 and CDR2: SGHTA and FQGNSA. In the case of this clone: Antigen specificity is unknown. This specimen includes other DNA sequences encoding the same CDR3.

The clonotype originates from a man aged 18 to 35 in good health. Input material: naive CD4+ T cells sorted from blood. The sample's subset: CD45RA+ positively selected. The chain carries TRBV7-2 and TRBJ2-7; 7 bases agree with TRBD2. The CDR3 DNA reads as TGTGCCAGCAGCTTAGCGGGGAGGGGTGGCCCCGAGCAGTACTTC. Its translation is CASSLAGRGGPEQYF.